This T cell receptor (beta chain) was recovered during a study of blood T cells in healthy people across ages. Broader study findings: The long-lived group displayed more naive CD4+ cells, plus higher diversity, than the aged donors did.

The second PCR ran roughly 7 to 12 cycles with a sample-barcoded 5' primer and J-beta primers. Each CDR3 protein is one row after TCRdb ran MiXCR on the 5' RACE reads. The sample lists 650,000 to 1,000,000 distinct CDR3 sequences, about half seen once, with 15% to 20% in the top ten. The CDR3 covers 13 residues. With 11 bases clipped from V and 1 base from J, the junction kept 5 bases outside the gene matches. Germline V gene lookup returns CDR1 MNHNY and CDR2 SVGAGI (reference sequence). The extraction recovered at least 5.5 micrograms of total RNA per sample. In the case of this clonotype: Its specificity is not known.

The chain joins TRBV6-6 to TRBJ1-1; 9 bases align to TRBD1. Sequencing used blood. This sequence originates from a man older than 75 in good health. CDR3 sequence: CAGNRGPNTEAFF. The CDR3 DNA is TGTGCCGGGAACAGGGGGCCGAACACTGAAGCTTTCTTT.